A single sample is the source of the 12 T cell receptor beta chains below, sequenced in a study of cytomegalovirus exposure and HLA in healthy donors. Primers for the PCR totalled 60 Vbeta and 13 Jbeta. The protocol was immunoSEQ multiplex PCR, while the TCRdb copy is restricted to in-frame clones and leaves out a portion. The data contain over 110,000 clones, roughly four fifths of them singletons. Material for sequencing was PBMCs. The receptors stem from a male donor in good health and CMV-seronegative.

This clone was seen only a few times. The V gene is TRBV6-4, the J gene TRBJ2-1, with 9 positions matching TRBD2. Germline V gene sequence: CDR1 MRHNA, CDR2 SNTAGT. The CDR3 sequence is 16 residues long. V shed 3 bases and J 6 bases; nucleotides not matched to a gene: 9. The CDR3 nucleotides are TGTGCCAGCAGTGAACGGGGTGGGACTAGCTCCAATGAGCAGTTCTTC. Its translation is CASSERGGTSSNEQFF.

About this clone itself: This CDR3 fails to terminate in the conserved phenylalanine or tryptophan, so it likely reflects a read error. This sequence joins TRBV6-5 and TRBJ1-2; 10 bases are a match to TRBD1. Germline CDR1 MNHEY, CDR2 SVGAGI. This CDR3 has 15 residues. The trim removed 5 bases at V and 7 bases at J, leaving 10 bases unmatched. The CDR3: CASSRTGTGAGGYTS. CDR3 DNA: TGTGCCAGCAGTAGAACCGGGACAGGGGCAGGTGGCTACACCTCC.

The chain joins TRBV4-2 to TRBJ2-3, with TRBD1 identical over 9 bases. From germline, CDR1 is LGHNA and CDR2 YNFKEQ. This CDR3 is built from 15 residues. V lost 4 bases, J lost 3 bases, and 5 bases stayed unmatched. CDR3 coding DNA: TGTGCCAGCAGCCCGAGACAGGGGGAGACAGATACGCAGTATTTT. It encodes CASSPRQGETDTQYF.

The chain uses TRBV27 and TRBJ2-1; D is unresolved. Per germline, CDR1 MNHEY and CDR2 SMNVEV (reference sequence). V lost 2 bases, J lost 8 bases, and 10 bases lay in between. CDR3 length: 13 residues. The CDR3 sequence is CASSLEDSHEQFF. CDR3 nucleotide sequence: TGTGCCAGCAGTTTAGAAGACTCGCATGAGCAGTTCTTC.

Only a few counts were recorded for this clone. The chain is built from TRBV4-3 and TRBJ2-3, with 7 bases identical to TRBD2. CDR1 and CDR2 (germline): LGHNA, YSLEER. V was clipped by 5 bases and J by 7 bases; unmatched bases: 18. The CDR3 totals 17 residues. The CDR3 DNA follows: TGCGCCAGCAGCTCCCGGTGGGGGGGACTGGTCTCAAATACGCAGTATTTT. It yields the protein CASSSRWGGLVSNTQYF.

The CDR3 nucleotides are TGTGCCAGCAGTTACTCCGCGGGCCTGAATGAAAAACTGTTTTTT. It yields the protein CASSYSAGLNEKLFF. The rearrangement uses TRBV6-6 and TRBJ1-4; the D is unclear. Germline lookup yields CDR1 MNHNY and CDR2 SVGAGI (reference sequence). CDR3 length: 15 residues. Trimming left V 0 bases short and J 5 bases short, with 10 bases between.

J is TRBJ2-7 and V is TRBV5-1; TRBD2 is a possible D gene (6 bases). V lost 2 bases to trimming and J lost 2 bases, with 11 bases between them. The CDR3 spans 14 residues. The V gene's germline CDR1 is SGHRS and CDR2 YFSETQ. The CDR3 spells CASSLGTLAYEQYF. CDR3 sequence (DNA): TGCGCCAGCAGCTTAGGGACTCTAGCCTACGAGCAGTACTTC.

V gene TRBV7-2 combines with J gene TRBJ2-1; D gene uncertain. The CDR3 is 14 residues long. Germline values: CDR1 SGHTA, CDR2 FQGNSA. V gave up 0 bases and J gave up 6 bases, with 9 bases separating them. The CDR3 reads CASSLALLSNEQFF. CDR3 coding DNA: TGTGCCAGCAGCTTAGCGCTACTCTCCAATGAGCAGTTCTTC.

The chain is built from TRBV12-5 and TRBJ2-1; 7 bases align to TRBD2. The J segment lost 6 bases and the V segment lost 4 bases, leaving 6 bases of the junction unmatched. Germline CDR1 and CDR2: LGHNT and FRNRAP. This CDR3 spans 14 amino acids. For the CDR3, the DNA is TGTGCTAGTGGTTCGGGCGGGAGAATCAATGAGCAGTTCTTC. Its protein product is CASGSGGRINEQFF. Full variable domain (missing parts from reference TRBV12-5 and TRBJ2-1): DARVTQTPRHKVTEMGQEVTMRCQPILGHNTVFWYRQTMMQGLELLAYFRNRAPLDDSGMPKDRFSAEMPDATLATLKIQPSEPRDSAVYFCASGSGGRINEQFFGPGTRLTVL.

CDR3 DNA sequence: TGTGCCAGCAGCTACTCTAGCGGGTTACACAATGAGCAGTTCTTC. It is translated as CASSYSSGLHNEQFF. The chain has TRBV7-3 and TRBJ2-1, with 8 positions matching TRBD2. The CDR3 loop spans 15 amino acids. Germline values: CDR1 SGHTA, CDR2 FQGTGA. The trim removed 4 bases at V and 5 bases at J, leaving 7 bases unmatched.

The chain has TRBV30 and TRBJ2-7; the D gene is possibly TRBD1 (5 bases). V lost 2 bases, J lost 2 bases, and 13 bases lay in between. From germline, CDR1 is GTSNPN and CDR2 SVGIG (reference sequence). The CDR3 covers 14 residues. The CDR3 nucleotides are TGTGCCTGGAGTTTCTCAGGGTTTACCTACGAGCAGTACTTC. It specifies CAWSFSGFTYEQYF.

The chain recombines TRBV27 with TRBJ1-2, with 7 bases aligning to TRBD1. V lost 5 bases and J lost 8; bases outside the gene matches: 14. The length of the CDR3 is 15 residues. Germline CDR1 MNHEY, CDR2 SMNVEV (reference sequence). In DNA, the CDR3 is TGTGCCAGCAGTCCTGACAGGGTCAGTCTGTGGGGCTACACCTTC. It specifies CASSPDRVSLWGYTF.